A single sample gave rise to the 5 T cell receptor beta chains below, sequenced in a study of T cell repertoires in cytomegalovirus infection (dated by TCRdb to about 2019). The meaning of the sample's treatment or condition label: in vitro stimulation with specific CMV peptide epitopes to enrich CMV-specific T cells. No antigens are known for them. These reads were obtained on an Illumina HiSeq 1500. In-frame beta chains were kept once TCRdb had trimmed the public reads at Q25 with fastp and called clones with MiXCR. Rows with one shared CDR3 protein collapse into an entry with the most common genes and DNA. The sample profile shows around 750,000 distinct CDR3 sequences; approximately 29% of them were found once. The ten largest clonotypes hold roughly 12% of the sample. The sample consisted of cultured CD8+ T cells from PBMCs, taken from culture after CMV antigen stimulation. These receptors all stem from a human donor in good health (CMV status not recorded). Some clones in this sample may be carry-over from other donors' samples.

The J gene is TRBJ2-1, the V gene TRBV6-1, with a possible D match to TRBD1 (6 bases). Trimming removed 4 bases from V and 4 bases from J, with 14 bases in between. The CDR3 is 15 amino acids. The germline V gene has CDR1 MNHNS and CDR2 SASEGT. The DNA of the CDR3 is TGTGCCAGCAGTGGAAACCTGGGGGCTTACAATGAGCAGTTCTTC. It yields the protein CASSGNLGAYNEQFF.

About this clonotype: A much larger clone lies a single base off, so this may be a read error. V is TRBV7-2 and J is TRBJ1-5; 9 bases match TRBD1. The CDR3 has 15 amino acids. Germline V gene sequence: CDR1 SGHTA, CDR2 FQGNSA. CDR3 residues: CVSSGAGQGFQPQHF. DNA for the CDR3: TGTGTCAGCAGCGGTGCGGGACAGGGTTTTCAGCCCCAGCATTTT. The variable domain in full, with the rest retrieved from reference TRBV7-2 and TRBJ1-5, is GAGVSQSPSNKVTEKGKDVELRCDPISGHTALYWYRQSLGQGLEFLIYFQGNSAPDKSGLPSDRFSAERTGGSVSTLTIQRTQQEDSAVYLCVSSGAGQGFQPQHFGDGTRLSIL.

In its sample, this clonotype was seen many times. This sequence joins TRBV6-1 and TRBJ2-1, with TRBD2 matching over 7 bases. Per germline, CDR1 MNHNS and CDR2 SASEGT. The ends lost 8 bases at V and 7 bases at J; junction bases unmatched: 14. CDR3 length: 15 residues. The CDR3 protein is CASGLSGLIWNEQFF. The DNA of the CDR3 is TGTGCCAGCGGCCTCTCGGGACTAATTTGGAATGAGCAGTTCTTC.

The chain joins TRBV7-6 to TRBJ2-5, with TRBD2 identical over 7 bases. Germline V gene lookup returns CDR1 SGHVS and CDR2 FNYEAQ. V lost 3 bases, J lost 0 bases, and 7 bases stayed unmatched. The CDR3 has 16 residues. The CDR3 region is CASSFESGEYQETQYF. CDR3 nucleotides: TGTGCCAGCAGCTTTGAAAGCGGGGAGTACCAAGAGACCCAGTACTTC.

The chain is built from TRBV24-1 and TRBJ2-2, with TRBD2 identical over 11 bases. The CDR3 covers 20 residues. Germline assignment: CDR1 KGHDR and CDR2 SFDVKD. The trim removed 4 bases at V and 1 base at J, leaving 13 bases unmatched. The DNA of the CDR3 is TGTGCCACCAGTGAGACCGGACTAGCGGGTCACTATTGGAACACCGGGGAGCTGTTTTTT. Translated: CATSETGLAGHYWNTGELFF.